This TCR beta chain was identified during a study of tissue T cells after allogeneic stem cell transplantation. General study results and limits: Which tissue TCRs were alloreactive or antigen-specific was not determined. Some clones might be persisting host cells. Within patients, tissue anatomy strongly shaped TCR repertoire composition.

Time point in this sample: mouse harvest day 14 after allogeneic transplant. Mouse grafts combined 10^7 T-cell-depleted bone marrow cells with 10^6 splenic CD5+ T cells. B6 (H2b) cells into BALB/c (H2d) mice; tissues taken at day 7 or 14. Survey-depth TCRbeta CDR3 sequencing reported V/J genes and productive frequencies. Assay used: immunoSEQ multiplex PCR; TCRdb lists only in-frame clones, some missing. In the table there are over a thousand clones, around 60% of which are singletons. As to this clone: Antigen: not known. Gene names and germline refer to mouse. Read data end 1 residue before the CDR3 end; the end is taken from the germline J gene.

CDR3 size: 12 residues. Germline-derived CDR1 and CDR2 are KGHPV and FQNQEV (reference sequence). V was pared by 5 bases and J by 3 bases, with 6 bases between. The sequence was collected from a female BALB/c mouse given C57BL/6 T cells with graft-versus-host disease after an allogeneic hematopoietic cell transplant. The chain is built from TRBV26 and TRBJ2-3; no clear D. Sequencing was done on a sample of liver tissue. This CDR3 reads CASSSGAETLYF. CDR3 DNA, as far as it was read: TGTGCCAGCAGTTCCGGGGCAGAAACGCTGTAT.